These T cell receptor beta chains were read from a single sample in a study of shared clonotypes between healthy human individuals. Measured with immunoSEQ multiplex PCR; TCRdb has only the in-frame clones, and not every one. The table has about 680,000 clones, around two thirds seen once; the top ten hold 1.5% to 2%. The sequenced sample consisted of memory CD4+ T cells sorted from blood. These receptors originate from a woman aged 25 to 39 in good health. The CDR3 runs from the conserved cysteine through the conserved F or W. A D gene is named only where the DNA matches it firmly. A row's size may be missing; if present it is once, few, many or a size class.

V	J	D	size	CDR3	DNA
TRBV5-4	TRBJ2-7	-	-	CAIGTGAYEQYF	TGTGCCATAGGGACTGGGGCCTACGAGCAGTACTTC
TRBV11-2	TRBJ2-2	TRBD2	-	CASSLGLREVKEGELFF	TGTGCCAGCAGCTTGGGTTTACGGGAGGTTAAAGAGGGGGAGCTGTTTTTT
TRBV10-3	TRBJ1-3	TRBD1	-	CAISESDRAGNTIYF	TGTGCCATCAGTGAGTCCGACAGGGCGGGAAACACCATATATTTT
TRBV20-1	TRBJ2-7	-	once	CSLDESYEQYF	TGCAGCCTCGACGAATCCTACGAGCAGTACTTC
TRBV6-5	TRBJ1-2	-	-	CASSRSITGTDGYTF	TGTGCCAGCAGTCGAAGTATTACAGGCACAGATGGCTACACCTTC
TRBV2	TRBJ2-4	-	-	CASAEGEGNIQYF	TGTGCCAGCGCGGAGGGGGAGGGAAACATTCAGTACTTC
TRBV10-3	TRBJ2-1	TRBD2	-	CAISSNSGRGANEQFF	TGTGCCATCAGTAGCAATAGCGGGAGAGGGGCGAATGAGCAGTTCTTC
TRBV28	TRBJ1-1	-	-	CASSLYSDVNTEAFF	TGTGCCAGCAGTTTATACAGCGATGTGAACACTGAAGCTTTCTTT
TRBV5-1	TRBJ1-2	-	-	CASSLAVGVEYGYTF	TGCGCCAGCAGCTTGGCCGTGGGAGTAGAGTATGGCTACACCTTC
TRBV6-1	TRBJ2-1	-	-	CASSERTPYNEQFF	TGTGCCAGCAGTGAAAGGACGCCCTACAATGAGCAGTTCTTC
TRBV5-1	TRBJ1-1	TRBD1	-	CASSSGQLATEAFF	TGCGCCAGCAGCTCGGGACAGTTGGCCACTGAAGCTTTCTTT
TRBV5-5	TRBJ1-5	TRBD1	-	CASSQGTANQPQHF	TGTGCCAGCAGCCAGGGGACAGCCAATCAGCCCCAGCATTTT
TRBV7-8	TRBJ2-2	-	-	CASSRGADGELFF	TGTGCCAGCAGCAGGGGGGCGGACGGGGAGCTGTTTTTT
TRBV5-8	TRBJ1-4	-	-	CASSLGTGNGEKLFF	TGTGCCAGCAGCTTGGGGACGGGGAACGGTGAAAAACTGTTTTTT
TRBV7-9	TRBJ2-7	TRBD1	few	CASGGTGGSYEQYF	TGTGCCAGTGGAGGGACAGGGGGGTCCTACGAGCAGTACTTC
TRBV7-9	TRBJ2-1	-	-	CASSSYRTAPNEQFF	TGTGCCAGCAGCTCCTATCGGACCGCACCCAATGAGCAGTTCTTC
TRBV7-9	TRBJ2-7	-	once	CASSSYTDYEQYF	TGTGCCAGCAGCTCCTATACTGACTACGAGCAGTACTTC
TRBV27	TRBJ1-2	-	-	CASKQQGEFYGYTF	TGTGCCAGCAAACAGCAGGGTGAATTCTATGGCTACACCTTC
TRBV4-2	TRBJ2-2	TRBD2	once	CASSPTSGRSYTGELFF	TGTGCCAGCAGCCCGACTAGCGGGAGATCGTACACCGGGGAGCTGTTTTTT
TRBV5-5	TRBJ1-1	-	-	CASSLVYGEAFF	TGTGCCAGCAGCTTGGTATACGGTGAAGCTTTCTTT
TRBV27	TRBJ2-7	-	-	CASKFLQVGAASYEQYF	TGTGCCAGCAAGTTCCTGCAGGTGGGGGCTGCGTCCTACGAGCAGTACTTC
TRBV28	TRBJ1-5	-	few	CASSFNRAKRNQPQHF	TGTGCCAGCAGTTTTAACAGGGCGAAACGCAATCAGCCCCAGCATTTT
TRBV30	TRBJ1-1	-	-	CAWSGGGTEAFF	TGTGCCTGGAGTGGAGGGGGCACTGAAGCTTTCTTT
TRBV5-1	TRBJ2-3	-	-	CASSSGPSDTQYF	TGCGCCAGCAGCTCCGGTCCGTCGGATACGCAGTATTTT
TRBV6-1	TRBJ2-6	-	-	CASVISGANVLTF	TGTGCCAGCGTAATATCTGGGGCCAACGTCCTGACTTTC
TRBV28	TRBJ1-6	-	-	CAYTEGVGPPLHF	TGTGCCTATACTGAGGGGGTAGGGCCACCCCTCCACTTT
TRBV5-1	TRBJ2-7	-	few	CASSFGRDPLEQYF	TGCGCCAGCAGCTTCGGTAGGGACCCCTTGGAGCAGTACTTC
TRBV27	TRBJ2-1	TRBD2	-	CASSLGGLAINEQFF	TGTGCCAGCAGTTTAGGGGGACTAGCTATCAATGAGCAGTTCTTC
TRBV1	TRBJ2-2	-	few	CTSSQVTSGTHTGELFF	TGCACCAGCAGCCAAGTTACTAGCGGGACCCACACCGGGGAGCTGTTTTTT
TRBV6-5	TRBJ2-1	-	-	CAASAGVQGYNEQFF	TGTGCCGCAAGTGCAGGGGTACAAGGCTACAATGAGCAGTTCTTC
TRBV2	TRBJ1-1	-	-	CASSPVGETEAFF	TGTGCCAGCAGCCCCGTGGGGGAAACTGAAGCTTTCTTT
TRBV5-1	TRBJ2-3	TRBD1	many	CASSLVGTGTRDTQYF	TGCGCCAGCAGCTTGGTAGGGACAGGGACTCGAGATACGCAGTATTTT
TRBV5-1	TRBJ2-3	TRBD2	-	CASSFTGGSTDTQYF	TGCGCCAGCAGCTTCACGGGAGGGAGCACAGATACGCAGTATTTT
TRBV28	TRBJ1-3	TRBD1	few	CASSVGGRGKSSGNTIYF	TGTGCCAGCAGCGTTGGGGGCAGGGGGAAATCTTCGGGAAACACCATATATTTT
TRBV5-1	TRBJ1-4	-	-	CASSTQGIRDEKLFF	TGCGCCAGCAGCACCCAGGGGATTCGAGATGAAAAACTGTTTTTT
TRBV7-6	TRBJ2-3	-	-	CASSLVDGTDTQYF	TGTGCCAGCAGCTTAGTGGATGGCACAGATACGCAGTATTTT
TRBV18	TRBJ2-7	-	-	CASSRTHVVTYEQYF	TGTGCCAGCTCACGTACACACGTAGTAACCTACGAGCAGTACTTC
TRBV28	TRBJ2-5	-	-	CASSSPAVETQYF	TGTGCCAGCAGTTCCCCGGCGGTAGAGACCCAGTACTTC
TRBV28	TRBJ1-5	-	-	CASSSPEGRNQPQHF	TGTGCCAGCAGTTCCCCCGAGGGTCGTAATCAGCCCCAGCATTTT
TRBV30	TRBJ2-2	-	-	CAWSVTGGNTGELFF	TGTGCCTGGAGTGTAACAGGCGGAAACACCGGGGAGCTGTTTTTT
TRBV18	TRBJ1-1	-	-	CASSPLTGGSTTEAFF	TGTGCCAGCTCACCACTGACCGGGGGCTCGACCACTGAAGCTTTCTTT
TRBV4-1	TRBJ1-2	TRBD1	-	CASSPGDRAFGYGYTF	TGCGCCAGCAGCCCGGGGGACAGGGCCTTTGGCTATGGCTACACCTTC
TRBV29-1	TRBJ2-5	TRBD2	-	CSVASGVAQETQYF	TGCAGCGTTGCTAGCGGGGTGGCTCAAGAGACCCAGTACTTC
TRBV4-2	TRBJ2-3	-	-	CASSQEGLTASTDTQYF	TGTGCCAGCAGCCAAGAAGGGTTAACAGCTTCCACAGATACGCAGTATTTT
TRBV18	TRBJ1-1	-	-	CASSPRGASTFTEAFF	TGTGCCAGCTCACCACGGGGGGCCTCGACCTTCACTGAAGCTTTCTTT
TRBV28	TRBJ2-7	-	once	CASSSRKGTYEQYF	TGTGCCAGCAGTTCAAGGAAGGGAACCTACGAGCAGTACTTC
TRBV29-1	TRBJ1-2	TRBD1	-	CSVGQGANGYTF	TGCAGCGTTGGACAGGGGGCCAATGGCTACACCTTC